Presented here are 25 T cell receptor beta chains from one specimen sequenced in a study of OX40 agonist ivuxolimab in advanced cancers. Using immunoSEQ multiplex PCR, the repertoire was profiled, and TCRdb retains in-frame clones only, with some absent. The sample lists roughly 77,000 clones; 85% to 95% were seen once. This sample comprised CD4+ or CD8+ T cells sorted from blood, obtained in a trial of the OX40 agonist ivuxolimab. The receptors originated from an adult with an advanced solid tumor such as melanoma, head and neck, liver or kidney cancer.

This clone was seen more than once but under ten times. The chain links TRBV6-5 to TRBJ1-6; D is uncertain. The CDR3 is 14 amino acids. Germline V CDR1 and CDR2: MNHEY, SVGAGI. V lost 0 bases and J lost 7, with 7 bases in between. The CDR3 sequence: CASSYSIINSPLHF. The CDR3 coding sequence is TGTGCCAGCAGTTACTCGATTATCAATTCACCCCTCCACTTT.

On this clone itself: The sample carries other DNA sequences with the same CDR3. The chain uses TRBV11-2 and TRBJ1-1, with 8 nucleotides matching TRBD1. Losses at the gene ends were 5 bases for V and 1 base for J; bases not matched to a gene: 3. Germline V gene data show CDR1 as SGHAT and CDR2 as FQNNGV. The length of the CDR3 is 14 residues. The CDR3 DNA follows: TGTGCCAGCAGCCTTGGACAGGGGAACACTGAAGCTTTCTTT. Encoded protein: CASSLGQGNTEAFF.

The chain joins TRBV5-1 to TRBJ1-5; D might be TRBD1 (6 bases). V gave up 0 bases and J gave up 3 bases, with 10 bases separating them. The CDR3 contains 15 residues. Germline V gene sequence: CDR1 SGHRS, CDR2 YFSETQ. CDR3 region: CASSLAGGFNQPQHF. CDR3 sequence (DNA): TGCGCCAGCAGCTTGGCCGGGGGCTTCAATCAGCCCCAGCATTTT. The whole variable domain, filled in from reference TRBV5-1 and TRBJ1-5, reads KAGVTQTPRYLIKTRGQQVTLSCSPISGHRSVSWYQQTPGQGLQFLFEYFSETQRNKGNFPGRFSGRQFSNSRSEMNVSTLELGDSALYLCASSLAGGFNQPQHFGDGTRLSIL.

The chain combines TRBV7-8 with TRBJ1-6; D not certain. The CDR3 totals 13 residues. Trimming took off 0 bases at V and 10 bases at J, with 7 bases between the two ends. CDR1 and CDR2 (germline): SGHVS, FQNEAQ. CDR3 sequence reads: CASSLASPSPLHF. In DNA, the CDR3 is TGTGCCAGCAGCTTAGCGTCTCCCTCACCCCTCCACTTT.

V gene TRBV4-3 combines with J gene TRBJ2-5; TRBD1 might be the D (6 bases). The germline V and J ends were trimmed by 0 bases and 0 bases, with 14 bases remaining between them. The germline V gene has CDR1 LGHNA and CDR2 YSLEER. The CDR3 consists of 17 residues. The CDR3 nucleotides are TGCGCCAGCAGCCAAGAAGGAGCAGGGGAGTACCAAGAGACCCAGTACTTC. Translating gives CASSQEGAGEYQETQYF.

The J gene is TRBJ1-1, the V gene TRBV30; D uncertain. The CDR3 consists of 12 residues. Deletions cut 3 bases from V and 4 bases from J, with 9 bases between. Germline CDR1 and CDR2: GTSNPN and SVGIG (reference sequence). CDR3 nucleotides: TGTGCCTGGAGGCCAATTTTCACTGAAGCTTTCTTT. This sequence encodes CAWRPIFTEAFF.

This chain links TRBV25-1 with TRBJ1-1; D perhaps matches TRBD1 (5 bases). Trimming shortened V by 4 bases and J by 5 bases, and 23 bases separated the two germline ends. This CDR3 spans 17 amino acids. CDR1 is MGHDK, CDR2 SYGVNS, per germline. This CDR3 reads CASSGPGRRNVGTEAFF. CDR3 coding DNA: TGTGCCAGCAGTGGGCCGGGACGGAGGAACGTGGGAACTGAAGCTTTCTTT.

The chain joins TRBV10-2 to TRBJ2-2, with D possibly matching TRBD1 (5 bases). CDR1 and CDR2 from the germline V gene are WSHSY and SAAADI. The CDR3 contains 13 residues. Trimming removed 4 bases at V and 7 bases at J, with 10 bases between. The CDR3: CASSAGFDGELFF. DNA of the CDR3: TGCGCCAGCAGTGCAGGGTTCGACGGGGAGCTGTTTTTT.

This clone was counted once. This sequence joins TRBV11-2 and TRBJ2-5; TRBD2 matches at 13 bases. The CDR3 spans 16 residues. V gave up 4 bases and J gave up 5 bases; unmatched junction bases: 7. Germline V gives CDR1 SGHAT, CDR2 FQNNGV. CDR3 residues: CASSYWTSGGGETQYF. DNA of the CDR3: TGTGCCAGCAGCTATTGGACTAGCGGGGGAGGGGAGACCCAGTACTTC. The full variable domain, in which reference TRBV11-2 and TRBJ2-5 provide the parts outside the CDR3, is EAGVAQSPRYKIIEKRQSVAFWCNPISGHATLYWYQQILGQGPKLLIQFQNNGVVDDSQLPKDRFSAERLKGVDSTLKIQPAKLEDSAVYLCASSYWTSGGGETQYFGPGTRLLVL.

The CDR3 nucleotides read TGTGCCAGCAGCGCCCGGGCCCGGAATGACTATGGCTACACCTTC. Translation: CASSARARNDYGYTF. The rearrangement links TRBV9 to TRBJ1-2; the D is unclear. This CDR3 contains 15 residues. CDR1 SGDLS and CDR2 YYNGEE come from the germline V gene. V lost 3 bases and J 3 bases, leaving 15 bases between the germline ends.

V usage is TRBV7-9 and J usage is TRBJ2-7; D possibly corresponds to TRBD2 (6 bases). Trimming took 6 bases from V and 3 from J, leaving 21 bases between them. CDR1 and CDR2 from the germline V gene are SEHNR and FQNEAQ (reference sequence). The length of the CDR3 is 16 residues. The CDR3 region is CASRSGEAELYYEQYF. The CDR3 nucleotides read TGTGCCAGCAGATCCGGGGAGGCTGAACTCTACTACGAGCAGTACTTC.

This chain connects TRBV25-1 to TRBJ2-1; D is unclear. Germline CDR1 is MGHDK and CDR2 is SYGVNS. This CDR3 spans 12 amino acids. V lost 6 bases and J 7 bases, leaving 10 bases between the germline ends. Here the CDR3 DNA reads TGTGCCAGCAGCCCCCTTGTTAATGAGCAGTTCTTC. Residues: CASSPLVNEQFF.

This clone has just one count. The CDR3 sequence: CASSYSKSGSNQPQHF. CDR3 DNA sequence: TGTGCCAGCAGTTACTCGAAGTCCGGCAGCAATCAGCCCCAGCATTTT. This sequence joins TRBV6-5 and TRBJ1-5; unclear D gene. Trimming took off 0 bases at V and 1 base at J, with 10 bases between the two ends. The V gene's germline CDR1 is MNHEY and CDR2 SVGAGI. This CDR3 has 16 residues.

The rearrangement joins TRBV27 to TRBJ1-2; no clear D gene. The CDR3 consists of 11 residues. The germline V gene has CDR1 MNHEY and CDR2 SMNVEV (reference sequence). V was trimmed by 7 bases and J by 8 bases, leaving 11 bases between them. CDR3 protein: CASTGGLGYTF. In DNA form, the CDR3 reads TGTGCCAGCACCGGAGGGCTCGGCTACACCTTC.

The J gene is TRBJ1-1, the V gene TRBV12-5; 7 bases fit TRBD1. V trimming: 1 base; J trimming: 6 bases; junction bases outside the gene matches: 14. CDR1 is LGHNT and CDR2 is FRNRAP in the germline V gene. The CDR3 is 17 amino acids. The CDR3 DNA follows: TGTGCTAGTGGTTTGGCCCCCCCCGGGACAGCCCTACCTGAAGCTTTCTTT. It specifies CASGLAPPGTALPEAFF.

The gene calls are TRBV13 and TRBJ1-1; 7 bases map to TRBD1. From germline, CDR1 is PRHDT and CDR2 FYEKMQ (reference sequence). CDR3 length: 15 residues. The V segment lost 3 bases and the J segment 0 bases; nucleotides outside the gene matches: 4. This CDR3 is CASSLGRGMNTEAFF. The CDR3 DNA sequence: TGTGCCAGCAGCTTGGGCAGGGGGATGAACACTGAAGCTTTCTTT.

In DNA, the CDR3 is TGTGCCAGTAGTATAGATGACGACGAGCAGTACTTC. This sequence encodes CASSIDDDEQYF. This chain links TRBV19 with TRBJ2-7; D not resolved. Per germline, CDR1 LNHDA and CDR2 SQIVND (reference sequence). The CDR3 has 12 amino acids. V lost 0 bases and J lost 5, with 5 bases in between.

This clone was observed a single time. The chain links TRBV6-1 to TRBJ2-3; 11 nucleotides agree with TRBD2. CDR1 and CDR2 from the germline V gene are MNHNS and SASEGT. V shed 2 bases and J 4 bases; nucleotides not matched to a gene: 5. This CDR3 has 16 amino acids. CDR3 in amino acids: CASSELLAGEADTQYF. The CDR3 DNA sequence: TGTGCCAGCAGTGAACTACTAGCGGGGGAGGCAGATACGCAGTATTTT.

V gene TRBV6-5 combines with J gene TRBJ1-1; D possibly corresponds to TRBD1 (5 bases). CDR1 MNHEY and CDR2 SVGAGI come from the germline V gene. V lost 2 bases to trimming and J lost 8 bases, with 9 bases between them. This CDR3 is built from 12 residues. CDR3: CASSYGRGEAFF. The CDR3 DNA is TGTGCCAGCAGTTACGGTCGGGGGGAAGCTTTCTTT.

The rearrangement links TRBV6-4 to TRBJ2-3; TRBD2 agrees at 8 bases. The CDR3 extends over 14 amino acids. V shed 5 bases and J 3 bases; nucleotides not matched to a gene: 4. Germline V CDR1 and CDR2: MRHNA, SNTAGT. The CDR3 bases are TGTGCCAGCAGTAGCACTAGCGGTACAGATACGCAGTATTTT. Its translation: CASSSTSGTDTQYF.

This sequence joins TRBV15 and TRBJ2-6; no reliable D call. The CDR3 contains 15 residues. With 5 bases removed from V and 3 bases from J, the gap between germline ends came to 11 bases. Germline CDR1 reads LNHNV; CDR2 reads YYDKDF (reference sequence). The CDR3 DNA reads TGTGCCACCAGCGGACCTCTTGGTGGGGCCAACGTCCTGACTTTC. This codes for CATSGPLGGANVLTF.

The V gene is TRBV10-2, the J gene TRBJ2-3; 7 nucleotides match TRBD1. This CDR3 comprises 13 residues. Per the germline V gene, CDR1 is WSHSY and CDR2 is SAAADI. V was pared by 4 bases and J by 9 bases, with 7 bases of the junction left unmatched. In nucleotides, the CDR3 is TGCGCCAGCAGTGCCATGACAGGGCCGACGCAGTATTTT. It specifies CASSAMTGPTQYF.

The V call is TRBV9, the J call TRBJ2-4, with 11 positions matching TRBD2. The trim removed 3 bases at V and 2 bases at J, leaving 7 bases unmatched. Germline V gene lookup returns CDR1 SGDLS and CDR2 YYNGEE. This CDR3 region has 17 residues. This chain's CDR3 is CASSEGSGGAPKNIQYF. The CDR3 DNA follows: TGTGCCAGCAGCGAGGGTAGCGGGGGGGCACCCAAAAACATTCAGTACTTC.

The rearrangement links TRBV27 to TRBJ2-1; TRBD2 matches at 10 bases. From germline, CDR1 is MNHEY and CDR2 SMNVEV (reference sequence). This CDR3 has 15 amino acids. V trimming: 5 bases; J trimming: 9 bases; junction bases outside the gene matches: 10. CDR3 bases: TGTGCCAGCAGTCCCTTAGCGGGGGGCGCGGGTGAGCAGTTCTTC. Protein product: CASSPLAGGAGEQFF.

The rearrangement uses TRBV10-2 and TRBJ2-2; D is possibly TRBD2 (7 bases). Germline V gene data show CDR1 as WSHSY and CDR2 as SAAADI. Trimming left V 8 bases short and J 4 bases short, with 14 bases between. This CDR3 comprises 14 residues. The CDR3 is CASLGGPGTGELFF. The DNA of the CDR3 is TGCGCCAGCCTGGGGGGGCCGGGCACCGGGGAGCTGTTTTTT.